Listed below are T cell receptor beta chains from one sample, sequenced in a study of Ad26.COV2.S vaccination and SARS-CoV-2 variants. Produced via immunoSEQ multiplex PCR; TCRdb's table is partial and in-frame only. The sample holds around 340,000 clones, about nine tenths seen once. The specimen comprised peripheral blood, sampled in a trial of Ad26.COV2.S vaccine versus placebo. The receptors come from a person aged 18-65 years who received the Ad26.COV2.S COVID-19 vaccine or a placebo. Both conserved end residues are part of each CDR3. Each record gives: J gene, clone size, D gene, V gene, CDR3 DNA, CDR3 protein. D genes are given only for firm matches. The size field is filled for only some rows; it gives once, few, many or a size class.

j_gene: TRBJ2-2; abundance: .; d_gene: .; v_gene: TRBV5-1; CDR3nt: TGCGCCACCAGGGGAAGTGGGCCTATTACCGGGGAGCTGTTTTTT; CDR3aa: CATRGSGPITGELFF
j_gene: TRBJ2-3; abundance: .; d_gene: .; v_gene: TRBV12-2; CDR3nt: TGTGCAAGTCGCCAAAATTCGTGGTCCGGGGGCCCACTGGATACGCAGTATTTT; CDR3aa: CASRQNSWSGGPLDTQYF
j_gene: TRBJ1-2; abundance: .; d_gene: .; v_gene: TRBV12-3/TRBV12-4; CDR3nt: TGTGCCAGCAGTTTTGGCTACAACTATGGCTACACCTTC; CDR3aa: CASSFGYNYGYTF
j_gene: TRBJ2-5; abundance: .; d_gene: .; v_gene: TRBV10-3; CDR3nt: TGTGCCATCAGTGGTACAGGGTACCAAGAGACCCAGTACTTC; CDR3aa: CAISGTGYQETQYF
j_gene: TRBJ1-5; abundance: .; d_gene: .; v_gene: TRBV6-2/TRBV6-3; CDR3nt: TGTGCCAGCAGACCTACCGGGACGAGGTCAAGGAGAGGACAGCCCCAGCATTTT; CDR3aa: CASRPTGTRSRRGQPQHF
j_gene: TRBJ1-3; abundance: few; d_gene: .; v_gene: TRBV18; CDR3nt: TGTGCCAGCTCACCACCAAGTGTCTCTGGAAACACCATATATTTT; CDR3aa: CASSPPSVSGNTIYF
j_gene: TRBJ2-5; abundance: .; d_gene: .; v_gene: TRBV11-1; CDR3nt: TGTGCCAGTGGACCTCGGGGTCGGGGTCGGGAGACCCAGTACTTC; CDR3aa: CASGPRGRGRETQYF
j_gene: TRBJ1-1; abundance: .; d_gene: .; v_gene: TRBV7-3; CDR3nt: TGTGCCAGCAGCTCAAATGGAGGGACTGAAGCTTTCTTT; CDR3aa: CASSSNGGTEAFF
j_gene: TRBJ2-7; abundance: .; d_gene: .; v_gene: TRBV28; CDR3nt: TGTGCCAGCAGTTCCTCAGGGGTAGGCGAGCAGTACTTC; CDR3aa: CASSSSGVGEQYF
j_gene: TRBJ1-2; abundance: .; d_gene: .; v_gene: TRBV5-1; CDR3nt: TGCGCCAGCAGCTTGCTTGAAGGGTCCTATGGCTACACCTTC; CDR3aa: CASSLLEGSYGYTF
j_gene: TRBJ1-2; abundance: .; d_gene: .; v_gene: TRBV29-1; CDR3nt: TGCAGCGTTTTACAGACAGAAAACTATGGCTACACCTTC; CDR3aa: CSVLQTENYGYTF
j_gene: TRBJ1-1; abundance: .; d_gene: .; v_gene: TRBV3-1/TRBV3-2; CDR3nt: TGTGCCAGCATCGCGTCAGGGCGGACTGAAGCTTTCTTT; CDR3aa: CASIASGRTEAFF
j_gene: TRBJ1-5; abundance: once; d_gene: .; v_gene: TRBV15; CDR3nt: TGTGCCACCAGCAGAGTGGAGGAAACGGAGCCCCAGCATTTT; CDR3aa: CATSRVEETEPQHF
j_gene: TRBJ1-1; abundance: .; d_gene: .; v_gene: TRBV5-1; CDR3nt: TGCGCCAGCAGCATCCGGGGCACTGAAGCTTTCTTT; CDR3aa: CASSIRGTEAFF
j_gene: TRBJ2-7; abundance: .; d_gene: TRBD1; v_gene: TRBV9; CDR3nt: TGTGCCAGCAGCCCCACAGGGGGAACCTACGAGCAGTACTTC; CDR3aa: CASSPTGGTYEQYF
j_gene: TRBJ2-2; abundance: .; d_gene: .; v_gene: TRBV5-1; CDR3nt: TGCGCCAGCAGCTTGGGACCCGGGGGAGGGGAGCTGTTTTTT; CDR3aa: CASSLGPGGGELFF
j_gene: TRBJ2-7; abundance: .; d_gene: .; v_gene: TRBV16; CDR3nt: TGTGCCAGCAGCCAATCAGGACAGAGCTACGAGCAGTACTTC; CDR3aa: CASSQSGQSYEQYF
j_gene: TRBJ1-5; abundance: .; d_gene: .; v_gene: TRBV15; CDR3nt: TGTGCCACCAGCAGAGAGGCAGGGGCAAGCAATCAGCCCCAGCATTTT; CDR3aa: CATSREAGASNQPQHF
j_gene: TRBJ2-5; abundance: .; d_gene: .; v_gene: TRBV30; CDR3nt: TGTGCCTGGAAGGGCAGGGGACAAGAGACCCAGTACTTC; CDR3aa: CAWKGRGQETQYF
j_gene: TRBJ2-2; abundance: .; d_gene: .; v_gene: TRBV11-3; CDR3nt: TGTGCCAGCAGCTTAGATCAGGTTTCGGTCGGCGCCGGGGAGCTGTTTTTT; CDR3aa: CASSLDQVSVGAGELFF
j_gene: TRBJ2-7; abundance: .; d_gene: TRBD1; v_gene: TRBV4-1; CDR3nt: TGCGCCAGCAGCCATGAACAGGGGTACGAGCAGTACTTC; CDR3aa: CASSHEQGYEQYF
j_gene: TRBJ2-2; abundance: .; d_gene: .; v_gene: TRBV7-2; CDR3nt: TGTGCCAGCAGCTATCGGTCCCCCGGGGAGCTGTTTTTT; CDR3aa: CASSYRSPGELFF
j_gene: TRBJ2-1; abundance: .; d_gene: .; v_gene: TRBV18; CDR3nt: TGTGCCAGCTCACCTTCGCGGGACAGCAATGAGCAGTTCTTC; CDR3aa: CASSPSRDSNEQFF
j_gene: TRBJ2-3; abundance: .; d_gene: .; v_gene: TRBV6-5; CDR3nt: TGTGCCAGCAGTTCACTCCGGGACCGACAGAATACGCAGTATTTT; CDR3aa: CASSSLRDRQNTQYF
j_gene: TRBJ2-1; abundance: few; d_gene: .; v_gene: TRBV30; CDR3nt: TGTGCCTGGAGTGTAGGATTGGGTGAGCAGTTCTTC; CDR3aa: CAWSVGLGEQFF
j_gene: TRBJ2-7; abundance: once; d_gene: .; v_gene: TRBV2; CDR3nt: TGTGCCAGCAGTGACCCAGACTACGAGCAGTACTTC; CDR3aa: CASSDPDYEQYF
j_gene: TRBJ1-2; abundance: .; d_gene: .; v_gene: TRBV6-2/TRBV6-3; CDR3nt: TGTGCCAGCAGTTACTCAGGGACGGAACCCTATGGCTACACCTTC; CDR3aa: CASSYSGTEPYGYTF
j_gene: TRBJ2-1; abundance: .; d_gene: .; v_gene: TRBV2; CDR3nt: TGTGCCAGCAGTGAAGCCAGGACTACAAATGAGCAGTTCTTC; CDR3aa: CASSEARTTNEQFF
j_gene: TRBJ2-7; abundance: .; d_gene: .; v_gene: TRBV3-1/TRBV3-2; CDR3nt: TGTGCCAGCAGCCAAGGAGGGTACGAGCAGTACTTC; CDR3aa: CASSQGGYEQYF
j_gene: TRBJ1-5; abundance: .; d_gene: .; v_gene: TRBV24-1; CDR3nt: TGTGCCACTCCGAAGGGGGATAGCAATCAGCCCCAGCATTTT; CDR3aa: CATPKGDSNQPQHF
j_gene: TRBJ2-2; abundance: .; d_gene: .; v_gene: TRBV3-1/TRBV3-2; CDR3nt: TGTGCCAGCAGCCAAGTTTCAGTCTCCGGGGAGCTGTTTTTT; CDR3aa: CASSQVSVSGELFF
j_gene: TRBJ2-7; abundance: .; d_gene: TRBD2; v_gene: TRBV6-2/TRBV6-3; CDR3nt: TGTGCCAGCAGTTACTCGAGCGCTAGCGGATCCTACGAGCAGTACTTC; CDR3aa: CASSYSSASGSYEQYF
j_gene: TRBJ1-5; abundance: .; d_gene: TRBD1; v_gene: TRBV6-2/TRBV6-3; CDR3nt: TGTGCCAGCAGTTACCGGGACAGGGGTAGCAATCAGCCCCAGCATTTT; CDR3aa: CASSYRDRGSNQPQHF
j_gene: TRBJ2-3; abundance: .; d_gene: .; v_gene: TRBV7-9; CDR3nt: TGTGCCAGCAGTAACGGCTTTTGGGATACGCAGTATTTT; CDR3aa: CASSNGFWDTQYF
j_gene: TRBJ1-2; abundance: .; d_gene: .; v_gene: TRBV5-3; CDR3nt: TGTGCCAGACTTTTCATGGCTAACTATGGCTACACCTTC; CDR3aa: CARLFMANYGYTF
j_gene: TRBJ1-1; abundance: .; d_gene: TRBD1; v_gene: TRBV5-1; CDR3nt: TGCGCCAGCAGCTCCAACAGGGGTTCAGTGAACACTGAAGCTTTCTTT; CDR3aa: CASSSNRGSVNTEAFF
j_gene: TRBJ2-6; abundance: .; d_gene: .; v_gene: TRBV9; CDR3nt: TGTGCCAGCAGCCATACAGGAGAATGGGATGGGGCCAACGTCCTGACTTTC; CDR3aa: CASSHTGEWDGANVLTF
j_gene: TRBJ2-5; abundance: .; d_gene: TRBD2; v_gene: TRBV7-8; CDR3nt: TGTGCCAGCAGCCGGGGGGTCCAAGAGACCCAGTACTTC; CDR3aa: CASSRGVQETQYF
j_gene: TRBJ2-7; abundance: .; d_gene: TRBD2; v_gene: TRBV6-5; CDR3nt: TGTGCCAGCAGACTAGCGGGAGTCACCTACGAGCAGTACTTC; CDR3aa: CASRLAGVTYEQYF
j_gene: TRBJ2-3; abundance: .; d_gene: TRBD2; v_gene: TRBV29-1; CDR3nt: TGCAGCGTTGGAGCGGGAGGGCATTTCACAGATACGCAGTATTTT; CDR3aa: CSVGAGGHFTDTQYF
j_gene: TRBJ1-3; abundance: .; d_gene: .; v_gene: TRBV19; CDR3nt: TGTGCCAGTTCACAGGGAAGGTCTGGAAACACCATATATTTT; CDR3aa: CASSQGRSGNTIYF
j_gene: TRBJ2-1; abundance: .; d_gene: .; v_gene: TRBV27; CDR3nt: TGTGCCAGCAGTCCCCGCACAGGGTCGACTTCTTACAATGAGCAGTTCTTC; CDR3aa: CASSPRTGSTSYNEQFF
j_gene: TRBJ1-2; abundance: .; d_gene: TRBD1; v_gene: TRBV30; CDR3nt: TGTGCCTGGAGGATTGGGACAGGGAACTATGGCTACACCTTC; CDR3aa: CAWRIGTGNYGYTF
j_gene: TRBJ1-2; abundance: .; d_gene: TRBD1; v_gene: TRBV29-1; CDR3nt: TGCAGCTGCGGGACAGGGACGTTCCTTCGGGGGGGCTACACCTTC; CDR3aa: CSCGTGTFLRGGYTF
j_gene: TRBJ1-1; abundance: .; d_gene: .; v_gene: TRBV18; CDR3nt: TGTGCCAGCTCACCTACGAACACTGAAGCTTTCTTT; CDR3aa: CASSPTNTEAFF
j_gene: TRBJ2-5; abundance: .; d_gene: TRBD1; v_gene: TRBV11-2; CDR3nt: TGTGCCAGCAGCGTATACAGGGGATGGCAAGAGACCCAGTACTTC; CDR3aa: CASSVYRGWQETQYF
j_gene: TRBJ1-2; abundance: .; d_gene: .; v_gene: TRBV5-1; CDR3nt: TGCGCCAGCAGCTTGGAGGCAGGGGAGGGCTATGGCTACACCTTC; CDR3aa: CASSLEAGEGYGYTF
j_gene: TRBJ2-7; abundance: .; d_gene: .; v_gene: TRBV9; CDR3nt: TGTGCCAGCAGCCCGACGAGCAACTACGAGCAGTACTTC; CDR3aa: CASSPTSNYEQYF
j_gene: TRBJ2-3; abundance: once; d_gene: .; v_gene: TRBV11-3; CDR3nt: TGTGCCAGCAGCTTAACGTACGACACAGATACGCAGTATTTT; CDR3aa: CASSLTYDTDTQYF
j_gene: TRBJ1-3; abundance: .; d_gene: .; v_gene: TRBV7-3; CDR3nt: TGTGCCAGCAGCAGCAAGGGGGGAGTGCGTGGAAACACCATATATTTT; CDR3aa: CASSSKGGVRGNTIYF
j_gene: TRBJ1-1; abundance: .; d_gene: .; v_gene: TRBV7-3; CDR3nt: TGTGCCAGCGGGGGCCCCCCGGGCACTGAAGCTTTCTTT; CDR3aa: CASGGPPGTEAFF
j_gene: TRBJ2-5; abundance: .; d_gene: .; v_gene: TRBV7-2; CDR3nt: TGTGCCAGCAGCTCTGCTGGATGGGGAAAAGCGGACTTC; CDR3aa: CASSSAGWGKADF
j_gene: TRBJ1-2; abundance: .; d_gene: .; v_gene: TRBV5-8; CDR3nt: TGTGCCAGCAGCCATATCCCTCAGGGATACGGGGTTTATGGCTACACCTTC; CDR3aa: CASSHIPQGYGVYGYTF
j_gene: TRBJ1-2; abundance: once; d_gene: .; v_gene: TRBV27; CDR3nt: TGTGCCAGCAGTTCCCTCCCGCCAGGTCACTACACCTTC; CDR3aa: CASSSLPPGHYTF
j_gene: TRBJ1-1; abundance: .; d_gene: .; v_gene: TRBV4-2; CDR3nt: TGTGCCAGCAGCCAGGGCAGGGAGACTGAAGCTTTCTTT; CDR3aa: CASSQGRETEAFF
j_gene: TRBJ1-1; abundance: .; d_gene: .; v_gene: TRBV7-2; CDR3nt: TGTGCCAGCAGCTTATATGGCCCCCTTGCAGGTAGCATCCGCACTGAAGCTTTCTTT; CDR3aa: CASSLYGPLAGSIRTEAFF
j_gene: TRBJ2-7; abundance: .; d_gene: TRBD1; v_gene: TRBV7-2; CDR3nt: TGTGCCAGCAGCATAGACAGGGCAATCTCCTACGAGCAGTACTTC; CDR3aa: CASSIDRAISYEQYF
j_gene: TRBJ1-5; abundance: .; d_gene: .; v_gene: TRBV14; CDR3nt: TGTGCCAGCAGCAAAAATATAGGGGCTCGGAGCAATCAGCCCCAGCATTTT; CDR3aa: CASSKNIGARSNQPQHF
j_gene: TRBJ2-7; abundance: .; d_gene: TRBD1; v_gene: TRBV12-3/TRBV12-4; CDR3nt: TGTGCCAGCAGTTCGGGACAGACCTACGAGCAGTACTTC; CDR3aa: CASSSGQTYEQYF